This T cell receptor (beta chain) was recovered during a study of identical twins. Study-wide results and limits: Those out-of-frame alpha sequences shared by twins showed an excess of low generation probability. For out-of-frame beta sequences, excess twin sharing was weaker. The study found that models underestimated out-of-frame TCR alpha sharing in monozygotic twins.

Template switching, a step in the protocol, added a universal primer site, and cDNA carried unique molecular identifiers. A single record per CDR3 protein comes from TCRdb applying MiXCR to the 5' RACE reads. The sample lists around 480,000 distinct CDR3 sequences; approximately 15% were seen once. CDR1 and CDR2 from the germline V gene are SQVTM and ANQGSEA. V gave up 6 bases and J gave up 0 bases; unmatched junction bases: 4. CDR3 length equals 14 residues. A word on this clonotype: Its target is unknown.

This same sample was also part of a study on yellow fever vaccine responses in identical twins.

Material: CD4+ T cells sorted from blood. This receptor was taken from a woman between 18 and 30 years old in good health. V gene TRBV29-1 combines with J gene TRBJ2-2; 7 positions agree with TRBD1. As DNA, the CDR3 is TGCAGCGTCGCGACAGGGCCGAACACCGGGGAGCTGTTTTTT. Residues: CSVATGPNTGELFF.